The TCR beta chain under discussion was sequenced for a study of cytomegalovirus exposure and HLA in healthy donors. The CDR3 length is 13 residues. Germline-derived CDR1 and CDR2 are SGHAT and FQNNGV. Trimming left V 5 bases short and J 6 bases short, with 11 bases between. The protocol was immunoSEQ multiplex PCR, while the TCRdb copy is restricted to in-frame clones and leaves out a portion. Here the sample spans around 160,000 clones, roughly 80% being singletons. The chain combines TRBV11-2 with TRBJ2-1; no clear D gene. Sequencing was performed on PBMCs. The TCR was taken from a man aged 25 to 40 in good health and CMV-seropositive. CDR3 region: CASSPSSGNEQFF. The CDR3 bases are TGTGCCAGCAGCCCCTCATCAGGCAATGAGCAGTTCTTC.